The 30 T cell receptor beta chains below come from one sample, sequenced in a study of blood T cell repertoires in COVID-19 (dated by TCRdb to the early 2020s). Library preparation used the immunoSEQ multiplex PCR assay. Imported from immuneACCESS, the table was reduced by TCRdb to in-frame sequences with V and J called. These copies leave out some clones; in studies compared against another copy, an unresolved V gene accounts for under half, and the cause of the remainder is not known. For this sample there are 50,000 to 75,000 clones; around 81% appear just once. The ten biggest clones cover around 30% of the sample. The sequenced material came from peripheral blood. The receptors were gathered from a woman of 80 years or more with active or convalescent COVID-19.

This sequence joins TRBV28 and TRBJ1-5; D uncertain. The CDR3 is 14 amino acids. Germline V CDR1 and CDR2: MDHEN, SYDVKM. Deletions cut 6 bases from V and 0 bases from J, with 9 bases between. CDR3 nucleotide sequence: TGTGCCAGCAGCACTCGGGGTAGCAATCAGCCCCAGCATTTT. This codes for CASSTRGSNQPQHF.

This rearrangement joins TRBV7-2 to TRBJ2-7, with TRBD1 identical over 7 bases. Unmatched junction bases numbered 4, after V lost 1 base and J lost 7 bases. CDR1 is SGHTA and CDR2 is FQGNSA in the germline V gene. The CDR3 has 13 amino acids. CDR3 coding DNA: TGTGCCAGCAGCTTAGAGACAGGGCGGGAGCAGTACTTC. It specifies CASSLETGREQYF. Full variable domain (outside the CDR3, taken from reference TRBV7-2 and TRBJ2-7): GAGVSQSPSNKVTEKGKDVELRCDPISGHTALYWYRQSLGQGLEFLIYFQGNSAPDKSGLPSDRFSAERTGGSVSTLTIQRTQQEDSAVYLCASSLETGREQYFGPGTRLTVT.

This sequence joins TRBV5-1 and TRBJ1-2, with 9 positions matching TRBD1. V trimming: 1 base; J trimming: 6 bases; junction bases outside the gene matches: 1. From germline, CDR1 is SGHRS and CDR2 YFSETQ. The CDR3 spans 13 residues. The CDR3 protein is CASSLRDRDGYTF. In DNA, the CDR3 is TGCGCCAGCAGCTTGCGGGACAGGGATGGCTACACCTTC.

The chain joins TRBV4-3 to TRBJ2-2, with unresolved D. The CDR3 has 14 residues. Trimming left V 3 bases short and J 0 bases short, with 5 bases between. Germline values: CDR1 LGHNA, CDR2 YSLEER. The CDR3 is CASSQFSNTGELFF. The CDR3, as DNA: TGCGCCAGCAGCCAGTTCTCGAACACCGGGGAGCTGTTTTTT.

J is TRBJ1-3 and V is TRBV28; D may be TRBD1 (5 bases). Germline V gives CDR1 MDHEN, CDR2 SYDVKM. The CDR3 is made up of 16 amino acids. The CDR3 DNA is TGTACTTCACAAAGGGGTGGGGAATTCTCTGGAAACACCATATATTTT. Its protein is CTSQRGGEFSGNTIYF.

This chain links TRBV11-2 with TRBJ2-7; weak D call: TRBD1 (6 bases). The germline CDR1 and CDR2 sequences are SGHAT and FQNNGV. The CDR3 length is 14 residues. Trimming took 3 bases from V and 3 from J, leaving 12 bases between them. Written as DNA, the CDR3 is TGTGCCAGCAGCTTTATCCAGGGGAGCTACGAGCAGTACTTC. It yields the protein CASSFIQGSYEQYF.

The CDR3 DNA reads TGTGCCAGCAGCCCCGCGGACTTAAATACGCAGTATTTT. This encodes CASSPADLNTQYF. J is TRBJ2-3 and V is TRBV12-3 or TRBV12-4, with D tentatively TRBD2 (5 bases). V lost 6 bases, J lost 7 bases, and 14 bases lay in between. The CDR3 consists of 13 residues.

This clone was picked up one time. The V call is TRBV5-4, the J call TRBJ1-2, with TRBD1 matching over 10 bases. Germline CDR1 and CDR2: SGHNT and YYREEE (reference sequence). The CDR3 is 15 amino acids. Trimming at V came to 4 bases and at J to 8 bases, leaving 11 bases not matched to a gene. The CDR3 region is CASSPQTGGSGGYTF. Here the CDR3 DNA reads TGTGCCAGCAGCCCGCAGACAGGGGGCTCTGGGGGCTACACCTTC.

This clone was counted once. This chain connects TRBV2 to TRBJ1-1, with a weak D call TRBD1 (5 bases). Germline V CDR1 and CDR2: SNHLY, FYNNEI. The V and J ends lost 6 bases and 6 bases respectively, with 14 bases between them. The CDR3 length is 13 residues. CDR3 DNA sequence: TGTGCCAGCAGGACGCAGGGTATCTCTGAAGCTTTCTTT. This gives the protein CASRTQGISEAFF.

V gene TRBV7-6 combines with J gene TRBJ2-7; 7 nucleotides agree with TRBD1. Germline V lookup: CDR1 SGHVS, CDR2 FNYEAQ. This CDR3 is built from 16 residues. With 2 bases clipped from V and 7 bases from J, the junction kept 14 bases outside the gene matches. CDR3 in DNA: TGTGCCAGCAGCTTACGCACCCCGGGACAGAGCTTAGAGCAGTACTTC. Protein sequence: CASSLRTPGQSLEQYF.

The chain recombines TRBV7-2 with TRBJ2-1, with a tentative D call TRBD2 (6 bases). Trimming left V 3 bases short and J 8 bases short, with 20 bases between. Germline values: CDR1 SGHTA, CDR2 FQGNSA. The CDR3 is 16 amino acids. Written as DNA, the CDR3 is TGTGCCAGCAGCTTGGAGGATCTACGGGGGTTCTATGAGCAGTTCTTC. Translating it yields CASSLEDLRGFYEQFF. Full variable domain (missing parts from reference TRBV7-2 and TRBJ2-1): GAGVSQSPSNKVTEKGKDVELRCDPISGHTALYWYRQSLGQGLEFLIYFQGNSAPDKSGLPSDRFSAERTGGSVSTLTIQRTQQEDSAVYLCASSLEDLRGFYEQFFGPGTRLTVL.

Comment on this clone: One junction end disagrees with the germline gene, perhaps due to a read error. The CDR3 DNA sequence: TGCGCCAGCAGCTTTATGGCAGGGGATTCCACAGGTACGCAGTATTTT. Translation gives CASSFMAGDSTGTQYF. The V gene is TRBV5-1, the J gene TRBJ2-3, with D perhaps matching TRBD1 (6 bases). The CDR3 runs 16 residues. Germline V CDR1 and CDR2: SGHRS, YFSETQ.

The chain uses TRBV28 and TRBJ2-7, with D hard to call. Germline CDR1 is MDHEN and CDR2 is SYDVKM. V lost 3 bases, J lost 4 bases, and 13 bases lay in between. CDR3 length equals 14 residues. DNA of the CDR3: TGTGCCAGCAGTTTTCGCGGCAGTGCGTACGAGCAGTACTTC. Encoded protein: CASSFRGSAYEQYF.

The chain has TRBV9 and TRBJ2-5, with a weak D call TRBD2 (5 bases). The ends were cut back, 3 bases at V and 1 base at J, with 7 bases in the middle. The germline gives CDR1 SGDLS, CDR2 YYNGEE. This CDR3 region has 13 residues. The CDR3 DNA reads as TGTGCCAGCAGCGGACTATCCCAAGAGACCCAGTACTTC. Its protein is CASSGLSQETQYF.

This rearrangement joins TRBV11-3 to TRBJ2-2, with 9 bases that match TRBD1. With 5 bases clipped from V and 4 bases from J, the junction kept 5 bases outside the gene matches. Germline CDR1 reads SGHNT; CDR2 reads YENEEA. This CDR3 region has 15 residues. Written as DNA, the CDR3 is TGTGCCAGCAGCCCCGGACAGGGGCTCACCGGGGAGCTGTTTTTT. It codes for CASSPGQGLTGELFF.

This clone was observed a few times. This chain joins TRBV18 and TRBJ2-7, with 9 bases identical to TRBD1. Germline assignment: CDR1 KGHSH and CDR2 LQKENI. CDR3 length: 16 amino acids. Trimming took 2 bases from V and 1 from J; bases not matched to a gene: 6. The CDR3 loop reads CASSPIAGQGSYEQYF. Here the CDR3 DNA reads TGTGCCAGCTCACCAATAGCTGGACAGGGGTCCTACGAGCAGTACTTC.

The chain has TRBV7-2 and TRBJ1-1; D unresolved. Per germline, CDR1 SGHTA and CDR2 FQGNSA. V was cut by 5 bases and J by 1 base, with 17 bases left in between. The CDR3 contains 16 residues. The CDR3 sequence: CASSKSEWATNTEAFF. The CDR3 DNA sequence: TGTGCCAGCAGCAAAAGTGAGTGGGCTACGAACACTGAAGCTTTCTTT.

The chain has TRBV19 and TRBJ2-1; D might be TRBD1 (8 bases). The CDR3 has 15 amino acids. CDR1 and CDR2 (germline): LNHDA, SQIVND (reference sequence). Trimming stripped 5 bases from V and 1 base from J, with 12 bases between. CDR3: CASSQQGGSYNEQFF. The CDR3 bases are TGTGCCAGTAGTCAACAGGGGGGGTCCTACAATGAGCAGTTCTTC.

This clone was observed a few times. The chain uses TRBV4-3 and TRBJ1-3; D unresolved. Per the germline V gene, CDR1 is LGHNA and CDR2 is YSLEER. The length of the CDR3 is 13 residues. V lost 1 base to trimming and J lost 2 bases, with 3 bases between them. CDR3 DNA: TGCGCCAGCAGCCAAGCTCCTGGAAACACCATATATTTT. It encodes CASSQAPGNTIYF.

V gene TRBV4-2 combines with J gene TRBJ1-5; 9 bases line up with TRBD1. Trimming cost V 4 bases and J 6 bases; bases outside gene matches: 4. Germline lookup yields CDR1 LGHNA and CDR2 YNFKEQ. CDR3 length: 14 residues. In nucleotides, the CDR3 is TGTGCCAGCAGCCCGGACAGGGGAGGTCAGCCCCAGCATTTT. Residues: CASSPDRGGQPQHF.

The chain combines TRBV19 with TRBJ1-2; tentative D call: TRBD1 (6 bases). Trimming left V 7 bases short and J 4 bases short, with 16 bases between. The CDR3 length is 14 residues. Per germline, CDR1 LNHDA and CDR2 SQIVND (reference sequence). The CDR3 DNA is TGTGCCAGTACCCTCACCGGGGGGCTCTATGGCTACACCTTC. It encodes CASTLTGGLYGYTF.

The sample holds one count of this clone. This sequence joins TRBV3-1 (or the pseudogene TRBV3-2) and TRBJ2-1; the match to TRBD2 covers 10 bases. The V segment lost 6 bases and the J segment 7 bases; nucleotides outside the gene matches: 9. The CDR3 contains 15 residues. From germline, CDR1 is LGHDT and CDR2 YNNKEL (reference sequence). The CDR3 nucleotides read TGTGCCAGCAGATTCAGCGGGGGGGCCCAAAATGAGCAGTTCTTC. It is translated as CASRFSGGAQNEQFF.

The chain couples TRBV5-1 to TRBJ2-1; 10 bases fit TRBD1. The CDR3 loop spans 15 amino acids. V was clipped by 2 bases and J by 4 bases; unmatched bases: 3. Germline CDR1 and CDR2: SGHRS and YFSETQ. In DNA form, the CDR3 reads TGCGCCAGCAGCTTCCGGGACAGGGGATACAATGAGCAGTTCTTC. Translating gives CASSFRDRGYNEQFF.

The chain combines TRBV5-8 with TRBJ2-3, with 12 positions matching TRBD2. Germline V lookup: CDR1 SGHTS, CDR2 YDEGEE. CDR3 size: 17 residues. Trimming took 1 base from V and 1 from J; bases not matched to a gene: 4. CDR3 sequence (DNA): TGTGCCAGCAGCTTGAAACGACTAGCGGGGGGCACAGATACGCAGTATTTT. It codes for CASSLKRLAGGTDTQYF. The variable domain in full, completed from reference TRBV5-8 and TRBJ2-3, reads EAGVTQSPTHLIKTRGQQATLRCSPISGHTSVYWYQQALGLGLQFLLWYDEGEERNRGNFPPRFSGRQFPNYSSELNVNALELEDSALYLCASSLKRLAGGTDTQYFGPGTRLTVL.

The chain couples TRBV27 to TRBJ2-1, with a tentative D call TRBD1 (6 bases). Per the germline V gene, CDR1 is MNHEY and CDR2 is SMNVEV (reference sequence). V shed 5 bases and J shed 5 bases, with 16 bases lying between them. The CDR3 consists of 15 residues. CDR3 sequence reads: CASSRPGEAHNEQFF. CDR3 DNA: TGTGCCAGCAGTCGCCCAGGGGAAGCCCACAATGAGCAGTTCTTC.

This clone turned up a few times. The rearrangement uses TRBV11-2 and TRBJ1-2; 9 nucleotides line up with TRBD1. The CDR3 extends over 16 amino acids. In germline, CDR1 is SGHAT, CDR2 FQNNGV. With V trimmed by 5 bases and J by 8 bases, 15 bases remained unmatched. This chain's CDR3 is CASSPAPRDRAWGYTF. The CDR3 region has the DNA TGTGCCAGCAGCCCAGCTCCCCGGGACAGGGCGTGGGGCTACACCTTC.

The chain is built from TRBV27 and TRBJ2-3; D possibly corresponds to TRBD2 (6 bases). Per germline, CDR1 MNHEY and CDR2 SMNVEV (reference sequence). The germline V and J ends were trimmed by 3 bases and 1 base, with 11 bases remaining between them. The length of the CDR3 is 15 residues. CDR3 sequence reads: CASSFAWGGTDTQYF. Here the CDR3 DNA reads TGTGCCAGCAGTTTTGCTTGGGGGGGCACAGATACGCAGTATTTT.

This clone was seen a single time. The genes are TRBV5-1 and TRBJ1-2, with 7 bases aligning to TRBD1. Germline V gene sequence: CDR1 SGHRS, CDR2 YFSETQ. The junction had 3 bases not matched to a gene; V was cut back by 2 bases and J by 2 bases. The CDR3 length is 14 residues. CDR3 in DNA: TGCGCCAGCAGCTTACAGACAGGGAACTATGGCTACACCTTC. Translation: CASSLQTGNYGYTF.

The rearrangement joins TRBV2 to TRBJ1-2; D is possibly TRBD1 (5 bases). This CDR3 contains 13 residues. Germline V lookup: CDR1 SNHLY, CDR2 FYNNEI. Deletions cut 6 bases from V and 7 bases from J, with 15 bases between. The CDR3 DNA is TGTGCCAGCAGGGACAATTCCCCTCCTGGCTACACCTTC. Its protein product is CASRDNSPPGYTF. The full variable domain, completed using reference TRBV2 and TRBJ1-2, is EPEVTQTPSHQVTQMGQEVILRCVPISNHLYFYWYRQILGQKVEFLVSFYNNEISEKSEIFDDQFSVERPDGSNFTLKIRSTKLEDSAMYFCASRDNSPPGYTFGSGTRLTVV.

Only one count was recorded for this clone. The chain combines TRBV9 with TRBJ2-3; D is ambiguous. Trimming left V 4 bases short and J 3 bases short, with 9 bases between. The CDR3 is 13 residues long. Per germline, CDR1 SGDLS and CDR2 YYNGEE. The CDR3 here is CASSPSVTDTQYF. The CDR3 DNA reads TGTGCCAGCAGCCCCTCGGTAACAGATACGCAGTATTTT.